This TCR beta chain was captured in a study of neoadjuvant anti-PD-1 for oral cavity cancer. This clone was seen many times. Time point defined: after neoadjuvant nivolumab, at surgical resection. Tumor libraries mostly used about 4.6 ug genomic DNA, two replicates each. Generated by immunoSEQ multiplex PCR, the TCRdb table keeps only in-frame clones and is missing some. Of about 23,000 clones listed, 25% to 35% were seen once; the top ten hold 16%. The receptor was derived from a person aged 40 to 85 with oral cavity squamous cell carcinoma. Sample: tumor tissue, taken after nivolumab (anti-PD-1) treatment.

For the CDR3, the DNA is TGTGCCAGCAGCCCCGGGACTAGCGGGAGTACGCAGTATTTT. It specifies CASSPGTSGSTQYF. This chain joins TRBV5-5 and TRBJ2-3, with 14 bases that match TRBD2. CDR1 is SGHKS and CDR2 is YYEKEE in the germline V gene (reference sequence). J gave up 8 bases and V 4 bases, and 3 bases lay outside the gene matches. There are 14 residues in the CDR3.